Described below is a single T cell receptor (beta chain) sequence and its context. In terms of age and location, participants ranged from roughly 18 to 100 years and lived in around 22 US areas. V was clipped by 4 bases and J by 4 bases; unmatched bases: 2. The CDR3 is 14 amino acids. The V gene's germline CDR1 is LNHDA and CDR2 SQIVND (reference sequence). Per the authors' pipeline: By means of reference gene primer amplification, nucleated cell counts were estimated. Libraries were prepared by immunoSEQ multiplex PCR; TCRdb keeps only in-frame clonotypes and omits some of them. The V and J calls and clone size are taken from that table; D and trimming were inferred from the DNA. The sample lists under 500,000 clones, roughly 85% occurring once. The data were taken from a study of blood T cell repertoires in COVID-19. Study-wide context: Whether acute or convalescent, the COVID-19 samples came from the United States, Italy and Spain.

This rearrangement joins TRBV19 to TRBJ2-1; the match to TRBD2 covers 9 bases. The clonotype originates from a woman aged 18-29 years with acute COVID-19. Material for sequencing was PBMCs or T cells enriched from blood (not recorded which). CDR3 coding DNA: TGTGCCAGTAGTACAAGCGGGAGGTACAATGAGCAGTTCTTC. Translation: CASSTSGRYNEQFF. The whole variable domain, filled in from reference TRBV19 and TRBJ2-1, reads DGGITQSPKYLFRKEGQNVTLSCEQNLNHDAMYWYRQDPGQGLRLIYYSQIVNDFQKGDIAEGYSVSREKKESFPLTVTSAQKNPTAFYLCASSTSGRYNEQFFGPGTRLTVL.